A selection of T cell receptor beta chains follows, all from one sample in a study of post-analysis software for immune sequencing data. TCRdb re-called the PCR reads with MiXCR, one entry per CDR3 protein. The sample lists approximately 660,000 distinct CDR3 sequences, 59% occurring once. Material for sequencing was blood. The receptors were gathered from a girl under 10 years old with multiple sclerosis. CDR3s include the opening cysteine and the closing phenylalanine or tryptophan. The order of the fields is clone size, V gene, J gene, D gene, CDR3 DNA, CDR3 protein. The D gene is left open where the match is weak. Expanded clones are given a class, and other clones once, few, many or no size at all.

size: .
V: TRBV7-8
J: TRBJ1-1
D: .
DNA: TGTGCCAGCAGCGCACTGCAGAACACTGAAGCTTTCTTT
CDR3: CASSALQNTEAFF

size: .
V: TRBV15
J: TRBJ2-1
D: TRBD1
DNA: TGTGCCACCAGCAGAGCGAGAGGGGGCGCATCGCATGAGCAGTTCTTC
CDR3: CATSRARGGASHEQFF

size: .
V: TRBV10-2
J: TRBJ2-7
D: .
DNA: TGCGCCAGCAGCGGGATACCACGCTCCTACAATGAGCAGTACTTC
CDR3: CASSGIPRSYNEQYF

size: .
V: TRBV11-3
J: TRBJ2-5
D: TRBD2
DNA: TGTGCCAGCAGCTTAGGGAGTAGCGGGAAAGAGACCCAGTACTTC
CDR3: CASSLGSSGKETQYF

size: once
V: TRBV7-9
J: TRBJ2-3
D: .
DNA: TGTGCCAGCGAGAATTCCACAGATACGCAGTATTTT
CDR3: CASENSTDTQYF

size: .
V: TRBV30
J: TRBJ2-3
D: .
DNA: TGTGCCTGGAGGCCGGGGGTACGCACAGATACGCAGTATTTT
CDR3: CAWRPGVRTDTQYF

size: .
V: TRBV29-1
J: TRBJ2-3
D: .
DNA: TGCAGCGTTGACAGGGGGAGGGGAGATACGCAGTATTTT
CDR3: CSVDRGRGDTQYF

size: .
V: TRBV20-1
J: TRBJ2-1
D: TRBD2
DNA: TGCAGTGCTAGAGTCCTACTAGCGGGGGGGCGGTATGAGCAGTTCTTC
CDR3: CSARVLLAGGRYEQFF

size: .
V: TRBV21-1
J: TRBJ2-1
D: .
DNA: TGTGCCACCCGACTAGCGGGCCACTACAATGAGCAGTTCTTC
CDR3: CATRLAGHYNEQFF

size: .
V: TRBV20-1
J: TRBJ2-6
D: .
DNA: TGCAGTGCTAGAGATGCCCAGGGGCCTTTCTCTGGGGCCAACGTCCTGACTTTC
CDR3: CSARDAQGPFSGANVLTF

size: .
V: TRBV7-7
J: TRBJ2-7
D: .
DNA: TGTGCTAGCCTCTTAAGGACAGCGGCCCCTTGGGAGCAGTACTTC
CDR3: CASLLRTAAPWEQYF

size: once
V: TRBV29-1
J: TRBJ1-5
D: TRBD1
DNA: TGCAGCGTTGGAGGGGACAGGGTTCAGCCCCAGCATTTT
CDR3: CSVGGDRVQPQHF

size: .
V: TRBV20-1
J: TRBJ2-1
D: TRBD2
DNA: TGCAGTCTTCAGCGGGAGAAGGACAATGAGCAGTTCTTC
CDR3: CSLQREKDNEQFF

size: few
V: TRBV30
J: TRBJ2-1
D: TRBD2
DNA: TGTGCCGGGCAGCGGGGCTCCTACAATGAGCAGTTCTTC
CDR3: CAGQRGSYNEQFF

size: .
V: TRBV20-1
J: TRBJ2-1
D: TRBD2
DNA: TGCAGTGCTAGAGATGCCAGCGGGAGGGGGAATGAGCAGTTCTTC
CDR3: CSARDASGRGNEQFF

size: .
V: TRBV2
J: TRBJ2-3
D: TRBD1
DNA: TGTGCCAGCAGTGGACTGGGCAGGGGGCGCGAGGATACGCAGTATTTT
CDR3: CASSGLGRGREDTQYF

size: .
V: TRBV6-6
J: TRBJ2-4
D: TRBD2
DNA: TGTGCCAGCAGTTACTCTTTCCTAGCGGGAGACATTCAGTACTTC
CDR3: CASSYSFLAGDIQYF

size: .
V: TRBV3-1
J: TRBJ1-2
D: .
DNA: TGTGCCAGCAGCCCAGGGTCCAATCACTATGGCTACACCTTC
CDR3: CASSPGSNHYGYTF

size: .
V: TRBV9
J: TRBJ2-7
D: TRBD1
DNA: TGTGCCAGCAGCGCTAGGACAGGTAGAGGCGAGCAGTACTTC
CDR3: CASSARTGRGEQYF

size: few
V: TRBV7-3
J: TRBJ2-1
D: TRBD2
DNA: TGTGCCAGCAGCTTACGTCTAGCGGGAGGTACATCCTACAATGAGCAGTTCTTC
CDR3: CASSLRLAGGTSYNEQFF

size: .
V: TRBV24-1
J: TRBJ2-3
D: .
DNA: TGTGCCACCAGCCCCAGAGGGCTGGATACGCAGTATTTT
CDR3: CATSPRGLDTQYF

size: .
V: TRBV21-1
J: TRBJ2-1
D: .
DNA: TGTGCCAGCAGCAAAGCATGTCGGGGGAAGTGGGGCAATGAGCAGTTCTTC
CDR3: CASSKACRGKWGNEQFF

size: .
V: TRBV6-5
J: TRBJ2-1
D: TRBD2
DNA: TGTGCCAGCGGCAGTCCGGGACTAGCGGTTGATGAGCAGTTCTTC
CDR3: CASGSPGLAVDEQFF

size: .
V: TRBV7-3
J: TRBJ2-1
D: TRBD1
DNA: TGTGCCAGCAGCTTTGACAGGGGGCCGGATGAGCAGTTCTTC
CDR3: CASSFDRGPDEQFF

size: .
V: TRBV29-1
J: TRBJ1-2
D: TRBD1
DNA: TGCAGCGTGTGGACAGGCCGAGGCTACACCTTC
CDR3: CSVWTGRGYTF

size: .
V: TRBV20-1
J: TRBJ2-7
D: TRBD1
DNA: TGCAGTGCTGGGACAGGGAGAGGCCTACTCTACGAGCAGTACTTC
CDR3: CSAGTGRGLLYEQYF

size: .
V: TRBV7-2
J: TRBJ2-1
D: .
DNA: TGTGCCAGCAGCCCCCTGCGGGAGCAGTTCTTC
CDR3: CASSPLREQFF

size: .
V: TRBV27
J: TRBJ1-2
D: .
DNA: TGTGCCAGCAGTGAGACAGGAGCAGCTAACTATGGCTACACCTTC
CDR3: CASSETGAANYGYTF

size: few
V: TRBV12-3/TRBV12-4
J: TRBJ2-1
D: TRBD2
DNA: TGTGCCAGCAGTTCGACTAGCTATGGGAATGAGCAGTTCTTC
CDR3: CASSSTSYGNEQFF

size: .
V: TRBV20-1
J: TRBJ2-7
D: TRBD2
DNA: TGCAGTGCTAAAGGACTAGCGGGAGATCGCGAGCAGTACTTC
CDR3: CSAKGLAGDREQYF

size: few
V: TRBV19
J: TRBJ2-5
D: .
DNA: TGTGCCAGTAGTGCTCCGCAGGAGCAATGGGAGACCCAGTACTTC
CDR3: CASSAPQEQWETQYF

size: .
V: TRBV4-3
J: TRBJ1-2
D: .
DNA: TGCGCCAGCAGCCAAGATTCCACAGGCGGCTATGGCTACACCTTC
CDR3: CASSQDSTGGYGYTF

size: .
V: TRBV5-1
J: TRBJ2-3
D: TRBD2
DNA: TGCGCCAGCAGCAGGACTAGCGGGGAGACAGATACGCAGTATTTT
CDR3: CASSRTSGETDTQYF

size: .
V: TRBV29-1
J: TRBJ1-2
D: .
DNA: TGCAGCGTTGAATTAGGTGGCTACACCTTC
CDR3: CSVELGGYTF

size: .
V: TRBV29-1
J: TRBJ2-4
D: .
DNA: TGCAGCGTTGCGGGTGAGAGTGCAGACATTCAGTACTTC
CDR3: CSVAGESADIQYF

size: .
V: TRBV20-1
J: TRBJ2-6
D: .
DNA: TGCAGTGCCGAGTCTGGGGCCAACGTCCTGACTTTC
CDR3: CSAESGANVLTF